This T cell receptor beta chain was retrieved from a study of T cell responses to AZD1222 COVID-19 vaccine. Study conclusions and caveats: A mostly white British donor set with more females was recruited, and clonal diversity was possibly underestimated.

Worth noting for this clone: Its antigen remains unidentified.

The repertoire was sequenced with immunoSEQ multiplex PCR; TCRdb's copy has only in-frame clones and lacks some. The table records approximately 150,000 clones, 88% of them present only once. This clonotype originated in an adult who received the MenACWY meningococcal vaccine as a control. The input for sequencing was peripheral blood, taken 28 days after the second dose of the MenACWY control vaccine.

This CDR3 is CASSQNEGTDTQYF. The CDR3 DNA reads as TGCGCCAGCAGCCAAAATGAGGGGACAGATACGCAGTATTTT. The J gene is TRBJ2-3, the V gene TRBV4-1; D possibly uses TRBD1 or TRBD2 (5 bases each). The germline V gene has CDR1 MGHRA and CDR2 YSYEKL. Trimming left V 2 bases short and J 3 bases short, with 9 bases between. This CDR3 contains 14 residues.